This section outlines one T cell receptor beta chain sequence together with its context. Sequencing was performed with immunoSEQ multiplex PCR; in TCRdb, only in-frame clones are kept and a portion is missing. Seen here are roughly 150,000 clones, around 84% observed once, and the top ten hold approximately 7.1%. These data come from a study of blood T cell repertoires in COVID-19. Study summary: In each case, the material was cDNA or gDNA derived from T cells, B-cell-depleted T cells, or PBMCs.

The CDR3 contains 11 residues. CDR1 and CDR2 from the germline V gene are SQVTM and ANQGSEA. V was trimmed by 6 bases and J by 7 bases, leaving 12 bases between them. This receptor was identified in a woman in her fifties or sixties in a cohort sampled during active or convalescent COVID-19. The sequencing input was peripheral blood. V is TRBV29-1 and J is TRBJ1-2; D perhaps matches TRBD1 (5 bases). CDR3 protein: CSVERGGGYTF. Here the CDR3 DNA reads TGCAGCGTAGAACGGGGGGGTGGCTACACCTTC.